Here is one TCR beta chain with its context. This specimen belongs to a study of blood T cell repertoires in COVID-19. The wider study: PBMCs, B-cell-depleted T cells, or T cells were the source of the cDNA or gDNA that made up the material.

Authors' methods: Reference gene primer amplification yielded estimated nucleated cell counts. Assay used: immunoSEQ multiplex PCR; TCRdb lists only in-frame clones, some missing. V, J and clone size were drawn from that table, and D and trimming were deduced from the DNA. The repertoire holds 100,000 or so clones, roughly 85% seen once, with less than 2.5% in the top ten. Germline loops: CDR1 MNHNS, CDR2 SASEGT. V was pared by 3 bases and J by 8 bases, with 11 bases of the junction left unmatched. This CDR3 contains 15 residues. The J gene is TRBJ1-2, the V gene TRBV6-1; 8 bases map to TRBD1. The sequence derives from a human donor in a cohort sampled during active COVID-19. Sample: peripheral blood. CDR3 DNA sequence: TGTGCCAGCAGTGAGAGGCAGGACAGGGTTTACGGCTACACCTTC. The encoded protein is CASSERQDRVYGYTF.